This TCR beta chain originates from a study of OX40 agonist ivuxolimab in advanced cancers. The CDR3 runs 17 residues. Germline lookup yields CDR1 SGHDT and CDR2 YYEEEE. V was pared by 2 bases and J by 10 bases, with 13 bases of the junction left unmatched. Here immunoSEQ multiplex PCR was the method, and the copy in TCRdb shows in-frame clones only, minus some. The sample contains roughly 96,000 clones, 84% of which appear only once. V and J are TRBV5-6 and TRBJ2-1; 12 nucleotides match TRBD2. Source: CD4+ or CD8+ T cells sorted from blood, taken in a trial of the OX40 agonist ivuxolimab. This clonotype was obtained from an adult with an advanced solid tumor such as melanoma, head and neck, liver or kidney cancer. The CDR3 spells CASSFRTLAGGRDEQFF. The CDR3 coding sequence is TGTGCCAGCAGCTTCCGAACGCTAGCGGGGGGGCGAGACGAGCAGTTCTTC. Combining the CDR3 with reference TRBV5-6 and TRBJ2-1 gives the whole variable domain DAGVTQSPTHLIKTRGQQVTLRCSPKSGHDTVSWYQQALGQGPQFIFQYYEEEERQRGNFPDRFSGHQFPNYSSELNVNALLLGDSALYLCASSFRTLAGGRDEQFFGPGTRLTVL.